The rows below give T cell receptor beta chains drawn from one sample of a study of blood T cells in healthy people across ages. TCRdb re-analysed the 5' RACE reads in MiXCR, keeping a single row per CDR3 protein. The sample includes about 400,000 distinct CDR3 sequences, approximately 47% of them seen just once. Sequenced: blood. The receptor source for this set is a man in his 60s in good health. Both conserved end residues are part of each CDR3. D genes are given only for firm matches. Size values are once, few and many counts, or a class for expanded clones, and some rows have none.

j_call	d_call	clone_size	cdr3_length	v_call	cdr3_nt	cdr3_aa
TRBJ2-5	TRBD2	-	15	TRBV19	TGTGCCAGTAGTATCCTAGCGGGGGTCCAAGAGACCCAGTACTTC	CASSILAGVQETQYF
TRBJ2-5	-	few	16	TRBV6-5	TGTGCCAGCAGTTACTCGGGGAGCCAAGCGAAGGAGACCCAGTACTTC	CASSYSGSQAKETQYF
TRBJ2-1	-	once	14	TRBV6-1	TGTGCCAGCACCTTGGCGGCAGCCTACAATGAGCAGTTCTTC	CASTLAAAYNEQFF
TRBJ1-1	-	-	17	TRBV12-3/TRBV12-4	TGTGCCAGCAGCAATAAAGACACAGGGACCCTGAACACTGAAGCTTTCTTT	CASSNKDTGTLNTEAFF
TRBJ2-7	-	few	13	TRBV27	TGTGCCAGCAGTAAGGGGGTAGACTACGAGCAGTACTTC	CASSKGVDYEQYF
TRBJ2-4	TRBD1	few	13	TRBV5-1	TGCGCCAGCAGCTCCGGACAGGAAAACATTCAGTACTTC	CASSSGQENIQYF
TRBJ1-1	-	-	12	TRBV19	TGTGCCAGTAGTGTCACAGGGTACGGAGCTTTCTTT	CASSVTGYGAFF
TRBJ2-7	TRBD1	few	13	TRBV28	TGTGCCAGCAGGGCAGGGGGTACCGGGGAGCAGTACTTC	CASRAGGTGEQYF
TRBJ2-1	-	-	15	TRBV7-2	TGTGCCAGCAGCTTAGCGAACCACCTATCAAGTGAGCAGTTCTTC	CASSLANHLSSEQFF
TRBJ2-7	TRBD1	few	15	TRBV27	TGTGCCAGCAGTTTAACGGGACAGGGGGCCGACGAGCAGTACTTC	CASSLTGQGADEQYF
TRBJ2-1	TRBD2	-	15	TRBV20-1	TGCAGTGCTCCTTCTTTTAGCGGGGTGGGGAATGAGCAGTTCTTC	CSAPSFSGVGNEQFF
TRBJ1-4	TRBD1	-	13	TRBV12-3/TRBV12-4	TGTGCCAGCGGTCGGACAGGGGAGGAAAAACTGTTTTTT	CASGRTGEEKLFF
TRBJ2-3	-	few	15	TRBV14	TGTGCCAGCAGGTCGACGCGAAGTAGCACAGATACGCAGTATTTT	CASRSTRSSTDTQYF
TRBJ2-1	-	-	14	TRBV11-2	TGTGCCAGCAGCACCCCGACAGGGCGGGGTGAGCAGTTCTTC	CASSTPTGRGEQFF
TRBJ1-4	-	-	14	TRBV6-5	TGTGCCAGCAGTCCGGGACATGGGCGGGAAAAACTGTTTTTT	CASSPGHGREKLFF
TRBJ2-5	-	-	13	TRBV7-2	TGTGCCAGCAGCCCCGGCAGGGTGGAGACCCAGTACTTC	CASSPGRVETQYF
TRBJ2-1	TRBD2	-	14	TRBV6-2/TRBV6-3	TGTGCCAGCAGTTACGGGACTAGCGGACCTGAGCAGTTCTTC	CASSYGTSGPEQFF
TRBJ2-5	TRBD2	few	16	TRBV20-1	TGCAGTGCTACGACGTACGGACTAGCGGAACAAGAGACCCAGTACTTC	CSATTYGLAEQETQYF
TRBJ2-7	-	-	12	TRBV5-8	TGTGCCAGCAGCCGGGGACCACACGAGCAGTACTTC	CASSRGPHEQYF
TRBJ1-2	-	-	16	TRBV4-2	TGTGCCAGCAGCCAAGATGGGCGGTCCTATAACTATGGCTACACCTTC	CASSQDGRSYNYGYTF
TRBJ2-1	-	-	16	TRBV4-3	TGCGCCAGCAGCCAAGGAAATAAGGGGGCCTACAATGAGCAGTTCTTC	CASSQGNKGAYNEQFF
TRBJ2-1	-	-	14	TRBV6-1	TGTGCCAGCAGTTCTGGGGCAAACCAAGAGACCCAGTTCTTC	CASSSGANQETQFF
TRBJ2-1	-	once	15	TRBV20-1	TGCAGTGCTAGAGACGGCGGGGTGACGGGCAATGAGCAGTTCTTC	CSARDGGVTGNEQFF
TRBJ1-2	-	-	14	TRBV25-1	-	CASSTSGRSYGYTF
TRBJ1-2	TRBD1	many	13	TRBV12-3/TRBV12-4	TGTGCCAGCAGCTTGGGACAGGGCTATGGCTACACCTTC	CASSLGQGYGYTF
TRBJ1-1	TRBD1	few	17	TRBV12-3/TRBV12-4	TGTGCCAGCAGTCGAAACAGGGGGCGCATAGGGTTAACTGAAGCTTTCTTT	CASSRNRGRIGLTEAFF